This is a list of T cell receptor beta chains from one sample in a study of cytomegalovirus exposure and HLA in healthy donors. Measured with immunoSEQ multiplex PCR; TCRdb has only the in-frame clones, and not every one. Here the sample spans fewer than 120,000 clones, around 90% being singletons. Input material: PBMCs. Receptor source: a woman aged 18 to 35 in good health and CMV-seronegative. CDR3s include the opening cysteine and the closing phenylalanine or tryptophan. The D gene is left open where the match is weak. Rows give clone size only sometimes, using once, few, many, or a class for an expanded clone.

J | size | V | D | CDR3 | DNA
TRBJ1-1 | many | TRBV7-9 | - | CASSSSSEAFF | TGTGCCAGCAGCTCGTCGAGTGAAGCTTTCTTT
TRBJ2-2 | - | TRBV19 | TRBD2 | CATQIGLANTGELFF | TGTGCCACCCAGATCGGACTAGCTAACACCGGGGAGCTGTTTTTT
TRBJ2-3 | once | TRBV5-4 | - | CASHRPGRGNTDTQYF | TGTGCCAGCCACCGACCTGGGCGGGGTAACACAGATACGCAGTATTTT
TRBJ1-2 | - | TRBV2 | - | CASQRQGFSGYTF | TGTGCCAGCCAACGGCAGGGTTTTTCCGGCTACACCTTC
TRBJ2-1 | - | TRBV2 | - | CASSRDSPIYNEQFF | TGTGCCAGCAGTAGGGACTCACCGATCTACAATGAGCAGTTCTTC
TRBJ2-5 | - | TRBV18 | - | CASSPSGTSETQYF | TGTGCCAGCTCACCATCCGGGACTTCAGAGACCCAGTACTTC
TRBJ1-5 | - | TRBV6-1 | TRBD1 | CASRGTGGQPQHF | TGTGCCAGCAGGGGGACAGGGGGTCAGCCCCAGCATTTT
TRBJ2-5 | - | TRBV9 | - | CASSGGWGSQETQYF | TGTGCCAGCAGCGGTGGGTGGGGCAGCCAAGAGACCCAGTACTTC
TRBJ2-7 | - | TRBV5-1 | - | CASSLRPTVPGDTGVSYEQYF | TGCGCCAGCAGCCTGCGCCCGACAGTACCAGGGGATACGGGCGTGTCCTACGAGCAGTACTTC
TRBJ1-1 | once | TRBV10-3 | TRBD1 | CAISDLRTGGTEAFF | TGTGCCATCAGTGACCTTCGGACAGGGGGCACTGAAGCTTTCTTT